One T cell receptor beta chain is described in this entry. Original analysis: Counts of nucleated cells, estimated from reference gene primer amplification, were obtained. Assay used: immunoSEQ multiplex PCR; TCRdb lists only in-frame clones, some missing. The V and J calls and clone size were taken over from that table, and D and trimming were inferred from the DNA. Found here are some 40,000 clones, around four fifths of them singletons; the top ten hold 13% to 15%. This sample is part of a study of blood T cell repertoires in COVID-19. Study details: Sites across the United States, Italy and Spain contributed samples from acute and convalescent COVID-19. PBMCs, B-cell-depleted T cells, or T cells were the source of the cDNA or gDNA that made up the material.

This TCR derives from a man aged 50-59 years with active or convalescent COVID-19. Material for sequencing was peripheral blood.

CDR3 DNA sequence: TGCGCCAGCAGCTTTCTAAGGGGAAGCACAGATACGCAGTATTTT. This sequence encodes CASSFLRGSTDTQYF. V usage is TRBV5-1 and J usage is TRBJ2-3; D is perhaps TRBD1 (5 bases). The germline V gene has CDR1 SGHRS and CDR2 YFSETQ. Trimming removed 2 bases from V and 0 bases from J, with 10 bases in between. The CDR3 extends over 15 amino acids.